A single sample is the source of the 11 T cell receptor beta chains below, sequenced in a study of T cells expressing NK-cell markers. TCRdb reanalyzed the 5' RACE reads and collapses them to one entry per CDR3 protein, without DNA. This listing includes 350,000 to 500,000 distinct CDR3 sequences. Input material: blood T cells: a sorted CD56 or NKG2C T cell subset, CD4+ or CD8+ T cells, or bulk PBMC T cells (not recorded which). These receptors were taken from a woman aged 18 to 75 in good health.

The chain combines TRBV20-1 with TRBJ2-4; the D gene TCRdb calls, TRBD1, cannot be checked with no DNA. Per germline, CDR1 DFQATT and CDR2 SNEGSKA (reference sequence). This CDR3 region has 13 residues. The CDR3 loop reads CSAIGGTKNIQYF.

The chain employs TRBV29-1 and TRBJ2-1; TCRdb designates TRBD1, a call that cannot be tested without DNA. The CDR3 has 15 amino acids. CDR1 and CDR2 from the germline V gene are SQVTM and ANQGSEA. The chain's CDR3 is CSAPGQQHRVNEQFF.

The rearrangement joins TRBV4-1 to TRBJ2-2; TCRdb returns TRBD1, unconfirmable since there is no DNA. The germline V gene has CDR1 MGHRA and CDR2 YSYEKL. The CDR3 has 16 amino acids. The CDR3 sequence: CASSQDWTGDTGELFF.

The CDR3 spells CASSIGGAQFF. The V gene is TRBV19, the J gene TRBJ2-1; TCRdb indicates TRBD1, and absent DNA this call remains unverified. The germline V gene encodes CDR1 LNHDA and CDR2 SQIVND (reference sequence). The CDR3 contains 11 residues.

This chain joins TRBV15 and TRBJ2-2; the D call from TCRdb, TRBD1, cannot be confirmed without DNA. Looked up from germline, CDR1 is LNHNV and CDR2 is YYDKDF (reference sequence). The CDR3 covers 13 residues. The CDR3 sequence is CATNRDNTGELFF.

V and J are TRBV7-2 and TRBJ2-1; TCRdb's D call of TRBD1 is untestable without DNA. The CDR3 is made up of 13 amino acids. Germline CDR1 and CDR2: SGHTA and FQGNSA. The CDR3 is CASSPLRTFEQFF.

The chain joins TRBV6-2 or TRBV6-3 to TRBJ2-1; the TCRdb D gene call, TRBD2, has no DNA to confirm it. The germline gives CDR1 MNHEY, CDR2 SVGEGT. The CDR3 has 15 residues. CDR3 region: CASTELAVSYNEQFF.

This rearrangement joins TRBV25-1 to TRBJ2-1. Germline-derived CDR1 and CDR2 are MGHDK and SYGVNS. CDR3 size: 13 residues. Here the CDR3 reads CASTMTSYNEQFF.

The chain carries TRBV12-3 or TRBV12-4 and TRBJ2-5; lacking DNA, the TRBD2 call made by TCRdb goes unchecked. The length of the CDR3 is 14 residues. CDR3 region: CASRTLAAQETQYF.

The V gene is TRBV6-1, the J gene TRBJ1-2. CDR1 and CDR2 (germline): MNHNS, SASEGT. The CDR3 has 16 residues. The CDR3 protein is CASSDSEIRTAYGYTF.

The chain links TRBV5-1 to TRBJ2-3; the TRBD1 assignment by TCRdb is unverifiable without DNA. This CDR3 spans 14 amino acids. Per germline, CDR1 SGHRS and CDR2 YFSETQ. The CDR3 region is CASSLGDLGGAQYF.